This T cell receptor (beta chain) was recorded in a study of T cell repertoires in cytomegalovirus infection. Study details: From public TCR beta signatures came an indication of both CMV infection and matching HLA type.

The study, taken as a whole, reports: CMV-specific HLA-C-restricted TCR beta clonotypes dominated the ex vivo response.

In TCRdb, the reads were re-called with MiXCR into one record per CDR3 protein. The sample has roughly 150,000 distinct CDR3 sequences; 23% are singletons. Notes on this clonotype: Antigen: not known.

Specimen: PBMCs. The receptor was derived from a human donor in good health (CMV status not recorded). Some clones in this sample may be carry-over from other donors' samples.

CDR3 protein: CASSYLQGGSYEQYF. Here the CDR3 DNA reads TGTGCCAGCAGTTACTTGCAGGGGGGAAGCTACGAGCAGTACTTC. The chain recombines TRBV6-6 with TRBJ2-7, with TRBD1 as a possible D gene (7 bases). Germline assignment: CDR1 MNHNY and CDR2 SVGAGI (reference sequence). The V gene lost 1 base and the J gene lost 3 bases, with 13 bases spanning the gap. This CDR3 region has 15 residues.